The 3 T cell receptor beta chains presented below share a single source sample, sequenced in a study of T cells in Graves' hyperthyroidism and ophthalmopathy. Using RNA transcripts as the source, TCR beta CDR3 regions were amplified. When the TCR CDR3 underwent first-round RT-PCR, the HTBI primer set was used. TCRdb processed the multiplex PCR reads anew with MiXCR; each CDR3 protein has one entry. The sample has hundreds of thousands of distinct CDR3 sequences, about 15% seen once; the top ten hold around 14%. The sample consisted of blood. Receptors originate from a man aged 18-30 years with Graves' ophthalmopathy.

The CDR3 DNA sequence: TGCGCCAGCAGCCAACTACCTCCCCTCTCGGGGGACAGGGATACCAATCAGCCCCAGCATTTT. Residues: CASSQLPPLSGDRDTNQPQHF. V is TRBV4-1 and J is TRBJ1-5, with 9 bases aligning to TRBD1. Germline values: CDR1 MGHRA, CDR2 YSYEKL. This CDR3 spans 21 amino acids. Trimming removed 2 bases from V and 3 bases from J; junction bases left unmatched: 20.

Concerning this clonotype itself: Just one base apart from a much larger clone, this may be a read error. The chain has TRBV27 and TRBJ2-1, with 15 bases fitting TRBD2. The V gene's germline CDR1 is MNHEY and CDR2 SMNVEV (reference sequence). V lost 6 bases, J lost 0 bases, and 9 bases stayed unmatched. This CDR3 contains 19 residues. The CDR3 region has the DNA TGTGCCAGCAGAATCACCGGGACTAGCGGGGGGTCCTCCTACAATGAGCAGTTCTTC. Its protein product is CASRITGTSGGSSYNEQFF.

This clonotype occurred a few times. This rearrangement joins TRBV6-1 to TRBJ2-4; 7 positions match TRBD1. Germline V CDR1 and CDR2: MNHNS, SASEGT. The CDR3 covers 16 residues. V lost 5 bases to trimming and J lost 3 bases; unmatched junction nucleotides: 10. In DNA, the CDR3 is TGTGCCAGCAGTCCACAGGGGTGGGCTGACAAAAACATTCAGTACTTC. The encoded protein is CASSPQGWADKNIQYF.